The rows below give T cell receptor beta chains drawn from one sample of a study of radiotherapy plus CTLA-4 blockade in lung cancer. Method: immunoSEQ multiplex PCR; TCRdb's copy keeps in-frame clones and lacks some. The sample comprises around 56,000 clones, 70% to 85% of which are singletons, and roughly 17% rests with the top ten. The sequencing here drew on peripheral blood, taken from a patient treated with radiotherapy plus ipilimumab. Source of these receptors: a human donor with non-small cell lung cancer who had a complete response to radiotherapy plus ipilimumab. Both conserved end residues are part of each CDR3. Fields, in order: J gene, D gene, clone size, V gene, CDR3 protein, CDR3 DNA. A D gene is named only where the DNA matches it firmly. Clone size appears in some rows only: once, few, many, or a class for an expanded clone.

J gene: TRBJ1-1; D gene: -; clone size: -; V gene: TRBV7-9; CDR3 protein: CASSSTWGAGGFF; CDR3 DNA: TGTGCCAGCAGCTCAACCTGGGGGGCGGGGGGTTTCTTT
J gene: TRBJ2-5; D gene: -; clone size: -; V gene: TRBV25-1; CDR3 protein: CASSGHVYQETQYF; CDR3 DNA: TGTGCCAGCAGTGGACATGTGTACCAAGAGACCCAGTACTTC
J gene: TRBJ1-1; D gene: TRBD1; clone size: -; V gene: TRBV11-2; CDR3 protein: CASSLNSPGGLINTEAFF; CDR3 DNA: TGTGCCAGCAGCTTAAATTCCCCAGGGGGTCTCATAAACACTGAAGCTTTCTTT
J gene: TRBJ2-1; D gene: -; clone size: -; V gene: TRBV19; CDR3 protein: CASSIGQGTSYNEQFF; CDR3 DNA: TGTGCCAGTAGTATTGGTCAGGGAACGTCATACAATGAGCAGTTCTTC
J gene: TRBJ1-5; D gene: -; clone size: -; V gene: TRBV6-5; CDR3 protein: CASSLRQYSNQPQHF; CDR3 DNA: TGTGCCAGCAGCTTACGACAGTATAGCAATCAGCCCCAGCATTTT
J gene: TRBJ2-5; D gene: TRBD2; clone size: once; V gene: TRBV7-9; CDR3 protein: CASSALAGGPSQETQYF; CDR3 DNA: TGTGCCAGCAGCGCCTTAGCGGGAGGGCCGAGCCAAGAGACCCAGTACTTC
J gene: TRBJ2-2; D gene: -; clone size: few; V gene: TRBV11-3; CDR3 protein: CASSSAGTANTGELFF; CDR3 DNA: TGTGCCAGCAGCTCCGCGGGGACCGCGAACACCGGGGAGCTGTTTTTT
J gene: TRBJ2-5; D gene: TRBD1; clone size: -; V gene: TRBV30; CDR3 protein: CAWGRQGEETQYF; CDR3 DNA: TGTGCCTGGGGTCGACAGGGCGAAGAGACCCAGTACTTC
J gene: TRBJ2-1; D gene: TRBD2; clone size: -; V gene: TRBV15; CDR3 protein: CATSRDLGIGGGANEQFF; CDR3 DNA: TGTGCCACCAGCAGAGATCTTGGTATTGGCGGGGGGGCCAATGAGCAGTTCTTC
J gene: TRBJ2-3; D gene: TRBD2; clone size: -; V gene: TRBV9; CDR3 protein: CASSAPSGGTDTQYF; CDR3 DNA: TGTGCCAGCAGCGCCCCCAGCGGGGGTACAGATACGCAGTATTTT
J gene: TRBJ1-2; D gene: -; clone size: once; V gene: TRBV19; CDR3 protein: CASFYSAQGSRGGYTF; CDR3 DNA: TGTGCCAGCTTTTATTCAGCTCAGGGGTCGCGTGGTGGCTACACCTTC
J gene: TRBJ1-5; D gene: -; clone size: -; V gene: TRBV9; CDR3 protein: CASSVDQGNQPQHF; CDR3 DNA: TGTGCCAGCAGCGTAGATCAGGGAAATCAGCCCCAGCATTTT
J gene: TRBJ1-1; D gene: -; clone size: -; V gene: TRBV9; CDR3 protein: CASSSQGQGQTEAFF; CDR3 DNA: TGTGCCAGCAGCTCCCAAGGGCAGGGCCAAACTGAAGCTTTCTTT
J gene: TRBJ2-6; D gene: -; clone size: -; V gene: TRBV5-1; CDR3 protein: CASSPQGEAGVLTF; CDR3 DNA: TGCGCCAGCAGCCCACAAGGGGAGGCTGGCGTCCTGACTTTC
J gene: TRBJ1-1; D gene: -; clone size: -; V gene: TRBV2; CDR3 protein: CASMSTGQVRAEAFF; CDR3 DNA: TGTGCCAGCATGTCCACAGGGCAAGTTCGCGCTGAAGCTTTCTTT
J gene: TRBJ2-7; D gene: TRBD1; clone size: -; V gene: TRBV2; CDR3 protein: CASRPPTGGGYEQYF; CDR3 DNA: TGTGCCAGCAGGCCCCCGACAGGGGGCGGCTACGAGCAGTACTTC
J gene: TRBJ1-2; D gene: -; clone size: -; V gene: TRBV21-1; CDR3 protein: CASSKGTGRRGYTF; CDR3 DNA: TGTGCCAGCAGCAAAGGGACAGGGCGGCGTGGCTACACCTTC
J gene: TRBJ1-2; D gene: -; clone size: -; V gene: TRBV28; CDR3 protein: CASSFRVRGYTF; CDR3 DNA: TGTGCCAGCAGTTTCAGGGTTCGAGGCTACACCTTC
J gene: TRBJ2-1; D gene: TRBD2; clone size: -; V gene: TRBV29-1; CDR3 protein: CSVRTSGGSGEQFF; CDR3 DNA: TGCAGCGTCAGGACTAGCGGGGGGTCTGGTGAGCAGTTCTTC
J gene: TRBJ2-3; D gene: TRBD2; clone size: once; V gene: TRBV7-6; CDR3 protein: CASSSIAGGGEGTQYF; CDR3 DNA: TGTGCCAGCAGCTCGATAGCGGGAGGTGGGGAAGGTACGCAGTATTTT
J gene: TRBJ1-1; D gene: -; clone size: -; V gene: TRBV7-9; CDR3 protein: CASSLREGITEAFF; CDR3 DNA: TGTGCCAGCAGCTTAAGGGAGGGGATCACTGAAGCTTTCTTT
J gene: TRBJ2-7; D gene: TRBD2; clone size: -; V gene: TRBV4-3; CDR3 protein: CASSQGSGGPYEQYF; CDR3 DNA: TGCGCCAGCAGCCAAGGTAGCGGGGGACCTTACGAGCAGTACTTC
J gene: TRBJ2-1; D gene: -; clone size: -; V gene: TRBV2; CDR3 protein: CASSRPGQRKSPTYNEQFF; CDR3 DNA: TGTGCCAGCAGTCGGCCGGGACAACGGAAATCCCCAACGTACAATGAGCAGTTCTTC
J gene: TRBJ1-1; D gene: -; clone size: -; V gene: TRBV5-1; CDR3 protein: CASSFGGGVLTEAFF; CDR3 DNA: TGCGCCAGCAGCTTTGGAGGGGGGGTATTGACTGAAGCTTTCTTT
J gene: TRBJ1-4; D gene: -; clone size: -; V gene: TRBV19; CDR3 protein: CASQTRGKLFF; CDR3 DNA: TGTGCCAGCCAAACCCGCGGAAAACTGTTTTTT
J gene: TRBJ2-1; D gene: -; clone size: few; V gene: TRBV9; CDR3 protein: CASSAGFVEQFF; CDR3 DNA: TGTGCCAGCAGCGCAGGGTTTGTTGAGCAGTTCTTC
J gene: TRBJ2-1; D gene: -; clone size: -; V gene: TRBV7-8; CDR3 protein: CASSPQGGREQFF; CDR3 DNA: TGTGCCAGCAGCCCTCAAGGGGGACGGGAGCAGTTCTTC
J gene: TRBJ1-5; D gene: -; clone size: -; V gene: TRBV19; CDR3 protein: CASKFSGRNNQPQHF; CDR3 DNA: TGTGCCAGTAAGTTTTCGGGGAGGAACAATCAGCCCCAGCATTTT
J gene: TRBJ2-2; D gene: TRBD1; clone size: few; V gene: TRBV29-1; CDR3 protein: CSAGTGGFLGGELFF; CDR3 DNA: TGCAGCGCAGGGACAGGGGGATTTCTGGGGGGGGAGCTGTTTTTT
J gene: TRBJ2-1; D gene: TRBD2; clone size: -; V gene: TRBV28; CDR3 protein: CASTRGGSSYNEQFF; CDR3 DNA: TGTGCCAGCACCCGGGGAGGGAGCTCCTACAATGAGCAGTTCTTC
J gene: TRBJ1-5; D gene: TRBD1; clone size: few; V gene: TRBV5-8; CDR3 protein: CASSPGQGDFQPQHF; CDR3 DNA: TGTGCCAGCAGCCCCGGACAGGGGGATTTTCAGCCCCAGCATTTT
J gene: TRBJ1-1; D gene: TRBD1; clone size: -; V gene: TRBV18; CDR3 protein: CASSLSSPGGYTEAFF; CDR3 DNA: TGTGCCAGCTCACTATCTAGTCCAGGGGGATACACTGAAGCTTTCTTT
J gene: TRBJ2-5; D gene: TRBD1; clone size: -; V gene: TRBV7-2; CDR3 protein: CASRDRGQETQYF; CDR3 DNA: TGTGCCAGCCGGGACAGGGGCCAAGAGACCCAGTACTTC
J gene: TRBJ1-5; D gene: TRBD1; clone size: few; V gene: TRBV7-2; CDR3 protein: CASSLVGTGYNQPQHF; CDR3 DNA: TGTGCCAGCAGCTTAGTTGGGACAGGGTACAATCAGCCCCAGCATTTT
J gene: TRBJ1-2; D gene: TRBD1; clone size: -; V gene: TRBV7-2; CDR3 protein: CASSIRGQSSFGYTF; CDR3 DNA: TGTGCCAGCAGCATAAGGGGACAGTCATCGTTTGGCTACACCTTC
J gene: TRBJ1-4; D gene: TRBD1; clone size: -; V gene: TRBV18; CDR3 protein: CASSWDRANEKLFF; CDR3 DNA: TGTGCCAGCTCATGGGACAGGGCTAATGAAAAACTGTTTTTT
J gene: TRBJ1-2; D gene: -; clone size: few; V gene: TRBV30; CDR3 protein: CAWRGRGRGYTF; CDR3 DNA: TGTGCCTGGAGAGGTCGGGGTAGGGGCTACACCTTC
J gene: TRBJ1-5; D gene: -; clone size: -; V gene: TRBV9; CDR3 protein: CASSPGNSNQPQHF; CDR3 DNA: TGTGCCAGCAGCCCAGGGAATAGCAATCAGCCCCAGCATTTT
J gene: TRBJ1-3; D gene: TRBD1; clone size: few; V gene: TRBV5-1; CDR3 protein: CASSSVPGQGADTIYF; CDR3 DNA: TGCGCCAGCAGCTCTGTCCCGGGACAGGGGGCCGACACCATATATTTT
J gene: TRBJ1-3; D gene: -; clone size: -; V gene: TRBV6-5; CDR3 protein: CASSRGLTSGNTIYF; CDR3 DNA: TGTGCCAGCAGTCGGGGACTGACCTCTGGAAACACCATATATTTT
J gene: TRBJ1-1; D gene: -; clone size: -; V gene: TRBV6-5; CDR3 protein: CASRPGGVGAFF; CDR3 DNA: TGTGCCAGCAGGCCTGGGGGGGTAGGTGCTTTCTTT
J gene: TRBJ2-7; D gene: TRBD1; clone size: -; V gene: TRBV30; CDR3 protein: CAWSSRGQASYEQYF; CDR3 DNA: TGTGCCTGGAGTTCCCGGGGACAGGCTAGCTACGAGCAGTACTTC
J gene: TRBJ2-3; D gene: TRBD2; clone size: few; V gene: TRBV10-3; CDR3 protein: CAIRGAGARTDTQYF; CDR3 DNA: TGTGCCATCAGGGGAGCGGGAGCGAGGACAGATACGCAGTATTTT
J gene: TRBJ1-6; D gene: -; clone size: -; V gene: TRBV30; CDR3 protein: CAWSPRGGGSPLHF; CDR3 DNA: TGTGCCTGGAGTCCCCGCGGAGGCGGTTCACCCCTCCACTTT
J gene: TRBJ1-1; D gene: -; clone size: -; V gene: TRBV14; CDR3 protein: CASSSGQNTEAFF; CDR3 DNA: TGTGCCAGCAGCTCGGGACAGAACACTGAAGCTTTCTTT
J gene: TRBJ2-3; D gene: -; clone size: once; V gene: TRBV2; CDR3 protein: CASSDRQSSTDTQYF; CDR3 DNA: TGTGCCAGCAGTGACCGACAGTCTAGCACAGATACGCAGTATTTT
J gene: TRBJ1-1; D gene: TRBD1; clone size: once; V gene: TRBV29-1; CDR3 protein: CSVVRGSRNTEAFF; CDR3 DNA: TGCAGCGTAGTCAGGGGGTCGCGGAACACTGAAGCTTTCTTT
J gene: TRBJ2-5; D gene: TRBD2; clone size: -; V gene: TRBV5-1; CDR3 protein: CASSLWRTSGGEETQYF; CDR3 DNA: TGCGCCAGCAGCTTGTGGCGGACTAGCGGGGGGGAGGAGACCCAGTACTTC
J gene: TRBJ1-5; D gene: -; clone size: -; V gene: TRBV7-2; CDR3 protein: CASSPSRGSYQPQHF; CDR3 DNA: TGTGCCAGCAGCCCCAGCAGGGGCTCTTATCAGCCCCAGCATTTT
J gene: TRBJ2-1; D gene: -; clone size: -; V gene: TRBV5-1; CDR3 protein: CASSFQGGSYNEQFF; CDR3 DNA: TGCGCCAGCAGCTTTCAGGGGGGATCCTACAATGAGCAGTTCTTC
J gene: TRBJ2-1; D gene: -; clone size: -; V gene: TRBV27; CDR3 protein: CASSLFSSPPTNEQFF; CDR3 DNA: TGTGCCAGCAGTTTATTCTCTAGCCCCCCCACTAATGAGCAGTTCTTC
J gene: TRBJ2-1; D gene: TRBD2; clone size: -; V gene: TRBV10-2; CDR3 protein: CASSDPGTSGRNEQFF; CDR3 DNA: TGCGCCAGCAGTGACCCCGGGACTAGCGGGAGGAATGAGCAGTTCTTC
J gene: TRBJ2-2; D gene: -; clone size: -; V gene: TRBV30; CDR3 protein: CAWSARRSYTGELFF; CDR3 DNA: TGTGCCTGGAGTGCCCGGAGGTCGTACACCGGGGAGCTGTTTTTT
J gene: TRBJ1-1; D gene: -; clone size: few; V gene: TRBV19; CDR3 protein: CASSIDWWQGNTEAFF; CDR3 DNA: TGTGCCAGTAGTATAGATTGGTGGCAGGGGAACACTGAAGCTTTCTTT
J gene: TRBJ2-1; D gene: -; clone size: -; V gene: TRBV5-4; CDR3 protein: CASSLRGNYNEQFF; CDR3 DNA: TGTGCCAGCAGCTTGCGGGGTAACTACAATGAGCAGTTCTTC
J gene: TRBJ2-2; D gene: -; clone size: -; V gene: TRBV5-6; CDR3 protein: CASSPNTGELFF; CDR3 DNA: TGTGCCAGCAGCCCAAACACCGGGGAGCTGTTTTTT
J gene: TRBJ2-3; D gene: TRBD2; clone size: -; V gene: TRBV7-9; CDR3 protein: CASSLVAGGPDTQYF; CDR3 DNA: TGTGCCAGCAGCTTAGTCGCGGGGGGGCCGGATACGCAGTATTTT
J gene: TRBJ2-7; D gene: TRBD2; clone size: -; V gene: TRBV10-1; CDR3 protein: CASTGTRGGEQYF; CDR3 DNA: TGCGCCAGCACGGGGACTAGAGGCGGCGAGCAGTACTTC